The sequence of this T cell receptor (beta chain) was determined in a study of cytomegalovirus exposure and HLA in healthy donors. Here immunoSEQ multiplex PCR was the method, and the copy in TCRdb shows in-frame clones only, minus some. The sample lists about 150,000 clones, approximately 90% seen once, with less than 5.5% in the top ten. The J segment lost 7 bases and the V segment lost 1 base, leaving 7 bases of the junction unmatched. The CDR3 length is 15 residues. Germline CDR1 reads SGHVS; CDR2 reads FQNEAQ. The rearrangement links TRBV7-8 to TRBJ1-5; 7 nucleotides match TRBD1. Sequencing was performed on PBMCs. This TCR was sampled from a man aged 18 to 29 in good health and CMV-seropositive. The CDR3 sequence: CASSLEGDRGQPQHF. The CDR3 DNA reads TGTGCCAGCAGCTTAGAAGGGGACAGAGGCCAGCCCCAGCATTTT.